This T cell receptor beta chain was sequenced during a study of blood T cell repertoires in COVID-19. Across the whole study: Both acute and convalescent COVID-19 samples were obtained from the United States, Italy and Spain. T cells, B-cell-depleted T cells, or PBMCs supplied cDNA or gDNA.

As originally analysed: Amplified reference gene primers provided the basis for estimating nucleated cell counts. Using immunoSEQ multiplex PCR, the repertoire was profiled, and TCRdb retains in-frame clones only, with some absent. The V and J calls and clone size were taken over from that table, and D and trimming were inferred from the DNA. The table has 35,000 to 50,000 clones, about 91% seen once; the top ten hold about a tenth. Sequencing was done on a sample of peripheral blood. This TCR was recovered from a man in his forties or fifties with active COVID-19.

The DNA for the CDR3 is TGTGCCAGCTCACCACGGAGGCAGGACTCCCCCTATGGCTACACCTTC. This translates into CASSPRRQDSPYGYTF. V gene TRBV18 combines with J gene TRBJ1-2; D is ambiguous. CDR3 size: 16 residues. V lost 1 base, J lost 4 bases, and 16 bases lay in between. Germline CDR1 KGHSH, CDR2 LQKENI.